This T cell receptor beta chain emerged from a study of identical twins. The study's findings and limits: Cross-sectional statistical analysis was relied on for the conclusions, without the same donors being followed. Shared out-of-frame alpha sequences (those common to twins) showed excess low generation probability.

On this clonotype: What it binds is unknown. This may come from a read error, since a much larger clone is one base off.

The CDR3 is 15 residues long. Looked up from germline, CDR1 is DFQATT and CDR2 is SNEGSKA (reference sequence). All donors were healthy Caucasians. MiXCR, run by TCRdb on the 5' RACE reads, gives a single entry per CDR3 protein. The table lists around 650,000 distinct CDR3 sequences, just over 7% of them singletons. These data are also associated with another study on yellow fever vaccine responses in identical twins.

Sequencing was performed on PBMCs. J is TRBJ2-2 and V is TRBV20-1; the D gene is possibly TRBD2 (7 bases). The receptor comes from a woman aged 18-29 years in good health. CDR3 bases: TGCATTGCTAGAGTGGCGGGGGCCAACACCGGGGAGCTGTTTTTT. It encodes CIARVAGANTGELFF.